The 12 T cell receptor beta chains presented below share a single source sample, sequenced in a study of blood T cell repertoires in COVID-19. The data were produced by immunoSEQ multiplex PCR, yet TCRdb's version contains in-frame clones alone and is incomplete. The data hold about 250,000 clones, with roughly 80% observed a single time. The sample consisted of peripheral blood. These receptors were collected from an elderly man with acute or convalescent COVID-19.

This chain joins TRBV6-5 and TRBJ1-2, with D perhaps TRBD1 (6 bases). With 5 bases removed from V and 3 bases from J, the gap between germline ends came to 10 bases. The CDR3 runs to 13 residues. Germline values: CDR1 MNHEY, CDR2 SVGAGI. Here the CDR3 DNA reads TGTGCCAGCAGTCGAGACAGGTACTATGGCTACACCTTC. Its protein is CASSRDRYYGYTF.

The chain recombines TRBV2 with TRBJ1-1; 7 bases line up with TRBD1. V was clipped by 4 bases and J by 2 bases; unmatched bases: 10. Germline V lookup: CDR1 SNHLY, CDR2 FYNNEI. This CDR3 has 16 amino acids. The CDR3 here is CASSVGLGQSNTEAFF. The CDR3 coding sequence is TGTGCCAGCAGTGTTGGGCTGGGACAGAGTAACACTGAAGCTTTCTTT.

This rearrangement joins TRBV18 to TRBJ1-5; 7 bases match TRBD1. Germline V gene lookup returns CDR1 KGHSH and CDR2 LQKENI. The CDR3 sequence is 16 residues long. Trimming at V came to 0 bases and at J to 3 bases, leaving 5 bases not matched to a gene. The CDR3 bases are TGTGCCAGCTCACCACCGGGACAGCCGTTCAATCAGCCCCAGCATTTT. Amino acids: CASSPPGQPFNQPQHF. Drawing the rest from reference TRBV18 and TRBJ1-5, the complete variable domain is NAGVMQNPRHLVRRRGQEARLRCSPMKGHSHVYWYRQLPEEGLKFMVYLQKENIIDESGMPKERFSAEFPKEGPSILRIQQVVRGDSAAYFCASSPPGQPFNQPQHFGDGTRLSIL.

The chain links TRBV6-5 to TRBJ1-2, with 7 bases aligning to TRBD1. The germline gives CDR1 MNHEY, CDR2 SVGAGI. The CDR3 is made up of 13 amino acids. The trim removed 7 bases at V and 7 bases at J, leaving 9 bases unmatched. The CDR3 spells CASNLQGVRGYTF. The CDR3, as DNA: TGTGCCAGCAACCTCCAGGGGGTTCGTGGCTACACCTTC.

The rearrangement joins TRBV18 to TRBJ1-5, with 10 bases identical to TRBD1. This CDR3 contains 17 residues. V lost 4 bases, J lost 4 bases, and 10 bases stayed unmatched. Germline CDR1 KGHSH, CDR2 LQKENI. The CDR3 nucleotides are TGTGCCAGCTCACTGGGGACAGGGGCATTATCTAATCAGCCCCAGCATTTT. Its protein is CASSLGTGALSNQPQHF.

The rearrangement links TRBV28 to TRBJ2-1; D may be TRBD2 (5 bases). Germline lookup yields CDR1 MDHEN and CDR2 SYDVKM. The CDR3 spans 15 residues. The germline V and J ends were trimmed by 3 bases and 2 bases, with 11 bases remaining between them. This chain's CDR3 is CASSLPGIAYNEQFF. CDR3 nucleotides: TGTGCCAGCAGTTTGCCCGGGATCGCCTACAATGAGCAGTTCTTC.

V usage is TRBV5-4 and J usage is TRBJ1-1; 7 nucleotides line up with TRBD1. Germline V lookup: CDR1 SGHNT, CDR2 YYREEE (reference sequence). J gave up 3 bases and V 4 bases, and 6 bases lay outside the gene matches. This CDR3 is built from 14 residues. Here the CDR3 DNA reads TGTGCCAGCAGCCCGAGACAGGGATACACTGAAGCTTTCTTT. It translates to CASSPRQGYTEAFF.

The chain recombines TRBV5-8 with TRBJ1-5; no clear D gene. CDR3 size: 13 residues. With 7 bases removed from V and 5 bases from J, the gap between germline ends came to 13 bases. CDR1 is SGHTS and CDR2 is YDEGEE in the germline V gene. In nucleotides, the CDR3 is TGTGCCAGCTCCCTAGGAGACCATCAGCCCCAGCATTTT. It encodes CASSLGDHQPQHF. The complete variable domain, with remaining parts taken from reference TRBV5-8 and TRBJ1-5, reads EAGVTQSPTHLIKTRGQQATLRCSPISGHTSVYWYQQALGLGLQFLLWYDEGEERNRGNFPPRFSGRQFPNYSSELNVNALELEDSALYLCASSLGDHQPQHFGDGTRLSIL.

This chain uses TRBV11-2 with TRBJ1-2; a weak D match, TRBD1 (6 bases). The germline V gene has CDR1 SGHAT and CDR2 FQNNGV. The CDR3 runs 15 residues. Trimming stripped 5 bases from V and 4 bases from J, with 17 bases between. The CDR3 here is CASSLNTDRIYGYTF. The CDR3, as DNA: TGTGCCAGCAGCCTAAACACCGACAGGATCTATGGCTACACCTTC.

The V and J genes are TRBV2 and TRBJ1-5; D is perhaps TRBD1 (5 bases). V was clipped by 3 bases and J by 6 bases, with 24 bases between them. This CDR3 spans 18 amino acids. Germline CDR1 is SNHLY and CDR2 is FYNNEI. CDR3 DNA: TGTGCCAGCAGTGATCCGGAGCGAGCGGAGGGGCTTATTCAGCCCCAGCATTTT. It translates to CASSDPERAEGLIQPQHF.

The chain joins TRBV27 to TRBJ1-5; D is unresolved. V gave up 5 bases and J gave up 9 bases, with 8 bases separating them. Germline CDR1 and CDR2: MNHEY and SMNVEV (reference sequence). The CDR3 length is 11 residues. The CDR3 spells CASSLGTPQHF. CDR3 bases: TGTGCCAGCAGTCTAGGCACGCCCCAGCATTTT.

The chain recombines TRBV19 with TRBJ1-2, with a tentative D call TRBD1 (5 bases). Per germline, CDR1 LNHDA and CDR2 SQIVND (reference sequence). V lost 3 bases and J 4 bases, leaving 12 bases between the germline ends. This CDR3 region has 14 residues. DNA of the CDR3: TGTGCCAGTAGTATCCCCGGGGGTTTCTATGGCTACACCTTC. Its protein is CASSIPGGFYGYTF.